These 14 T cell receptor beta chains were all obtained from the same sample, sequenced in a study of T cell changes during pregnancy in multiple sclerosis. Here immunoSEQ multiplex PCR was the method, and the copy in TCRdb shows in-frame clones only, minus some. The profile shows over 50,000 clones, 85% to 95% of them singletons. Sequenced here: CD4+ T cells from peripheral blood mononuclear cells, sampled in the third trimester of pregnancy. The receptor set was obtained from a female donor with multiple sclerosis, enrolled in a pregnancy study.

This clone was seen a single time. The V gene is TRBV27, the J gene TRBJ2-1; 8 nucleotides match TRBD2. Germline CDR1 is MNHEY and CDR2 is SMNVEV (reference sequence). There are 14 residues in the CDR3. The ends lost 5 bases at V and 6 bases at J; junction bases unmatched: 6. This CDR3 reads CASSPGTRPNEQFF. The DNA for the CDR3 is TGTGCCAGCAGTCCCGGGACTAGGCCCAATGAGCAGTTCTTC.

V gene TRBV27 combines with J gene TRBJ2-3, with D maybe TRBD2 (5 bases). The CDR3 totals 14 residues. With 2 bases removed from V and 3 bases from J, the gap between germline ends came to 9 bases. The germline CDR1 and CDR2 sequences are MNHEY and SMNVEV (reference sequence). CDR3 sequence (DNA): TGTGCCAGCAGTTTAGGACTGACAACAGATACGCAGTATTTT. Amino acids: CASSLGLTTDTQYF.

V usage is TRBV5-5 and J usage is TRBJ1-5; the match to TRBD1 covers 9 bases. The CDR3 sequence is 15 residues long. With V trimmed by 4 bases and J by 2 bases, 4 bases remained unmatched. The germline V gene encodes CDR1 SGHKS and CDR2 YYEKEE (reference sequence). The CDR3 sequence: CASSITGGGNQPQHF. The CDR3 DNA reads TGTGCCAGCAGCATCACAGGGGGCGGCAATCAGCCCCAGCATTTT.

The chain carries TRBV15 and TRBJ1-4; no firm D call. Trimming left V 1 base short and J 8 bases short, with 5 bases between. CDR3 length: 12 residues. Germline V CDR1 and CDR2: LNHNV, YYDKDF (reference sequence). The CDR3 is CATSRVEEKLFF. CDR3 DNA: TGTGCCACCAGCAGAGTCGAGGAAAAACTGTTTTTT.

This clone has a handful of counts. The chain couples TRBV2 to TRBJ1-2; 7 nucleotides line up with TRBD1. CDR1 SNHLY and CDR2 FYNNEI come from the germline V gene. CDR3 length: 13 residues. Trimming at V came to 7 bases and at J to 3 bases, leaving 5 bases not matched to a gene. The CDR3 sequence is CASTRGRDYGYTF. The DNA for the CDR3 is TGTGCCAGCACGAGGGGGCGAGACTATGGCTACACCTTC.

The rearrangement links TRBV30 to TRBJ2-1, with D tentatively TRBD1 (6 bases). Germline CDR1 reads GTSNPN; CDR2 reads SVGIG (reference sequence). The CDR3 contains 17 residues. The germline V and J ends were trimmed by 2 bases and 5 bases, with 22 bases remaining between them. For the CDR3, the DNA is TGTGCCTGGAGTTCCCGGCTACGTCGGCCAGGGGACAATGAGCAGTTCTTC. Encoded protein: CAWSSRLRRPGDNEQFF.

The V gene is TRBV25-1, the J gene TRBJ2-3; TRBD1 agrees at 9 bases. V dropped 4 bases and J dropped 0; count of bases not matched to a gene: 8. CDR3 length equals 17 residues. The V gene's germline CDR1 is MGHDK and CDR2 SYGVNS. For the CDR3, the DNA is TGTGCCAGCAGTGGAAACCCAGGACAGGGGAGCACAGATACGCAGTATTTT. It specifies CASSGNPGQGSTDTQYF.

The chain has TRBV30 and TRBJ1-5; no definite D call. The V end was cut by 2 bases, the J end by 2 bases, with 13 bases between. Germline CDR1 is GTSNPN and CDR2 is SVGIG (reference sequence). The CDR3 sequence is 15 residues long. The CDR3 loop is CAWSKGSSGNQPQHF. In DNA, the CDR3 is TGTGCCTGGAGTAAAGGGAGCTCTGGCAATCAGCCCCAGCATTTT.

The rearrangement links TRBV15 to TRBJ2-3; D is undetermined. The V gene's germline CDR1 is LNHNV and CDR2 YYDKDF (reference sequence). The ends were cut back, 0 bases at V and 2 bases at J, with 9 bases in the middle. CDR3 length: 15 amino acids. DNA of the CDR3: TGTGCCACCAGCAGAGACCTTCCTACCACAGATACGCAGTATTTT. Translation: CATSRDLPTTDTQYF.

The chain is built from TRBV28 and TRBJ1-2; 7 nucleotides match TRBD1. The germline CDR1 and CDR2 sequences are MDHEN and SYDVKM. Germline trimming cut 8 bases from V and 8 bases from J; bases unmatched to any gene: 14. This CDR3 is built from 14 residues. This CDR3 reads CASVTGSDARGYTF. In nucleotides, the CDR3 is TGTGCCAGCGTGACAGGGTCCGATGCGAGGGGCTACACCTTC.

This clone has just one count. The V gene is TRBV9, the J gene TRBJ2-2, with 11 bases aligning to TRBD1. CDR3 size: 14 residues. V trimming: 3 bases; J trimming: 6 bases; junction bases outside the gene matches: 1. The germline gives CDR1 SGDLS, CDR2 YYNGEE. The chain's CDR3 is CASSGTGGPGELFF. As DNA, the CDR3 is TGTGCCAGCAGCGGGACAGGGGGCCCCGGGGAGCTGTTTTTT.

The CDR3 protein is CASSFDRGTSYEQYF. The CDR3 DNA follows: TGTGCCAGCAGTTTCGACAGGGGGACCTCCTACGAGCAGTACTTC. The chain combines TRBV2 with TRBJ2-7; TRBD1 agrees at 9 bases. The germline CDR1 and CDR2 sequences are SNHLY and FYNNEI. V dropped 5 bases and J dropped 0; count of bases not matched to a gene: 5. The CDR3 consists of 15 residues.

The chain combines TRBV7-2 with TRBJ2-7, with TRBD2 matching over 7 bases. Unmatched junction bases numbered 13, after V lost 1 base and J lost 1 base. The CDR3 has 18 amino acids. Germline lookup yields CDR1 SGHTA and CDR2 FQGNSA. The CDR3 DNA is TGTGCCAGCAGCTTAGTGGGGACTACCCCTATAGGGTCCTACGAGCAGTACTTC. Its protein product is CASSLVGTTPIGSYEQYF.

This clone came up once. V gene TRBV5-1 combines with J gene TRBJ1-3; 9 bases agree with TRBD1. J was trimmed by 1 base and V by 2 bases; bases with no gene match: 4. Germline V gene sequence: CDR1 SGHRS, CDR2 YFSETQ. There are 16 residues in the CDR3. The CDR3 nucleotides are TGCGCCAGCAGCTTACCGGGACAGGGATCTGGAAACACCATATATTTT. Protein sequence: CASSLPGQGSGNTIYF.